This T cell receptor (beta chain) was recorded in a study of cytomegalovirus exposure and HLA in healthy donors. Findings and limits, study-wide: Among donors in an Asian-associated ancestry cluster, a later analysis reportedly found fewer N-insertions than the roughly 680-donor mean. Researchers catalogued approximately 170 TCR beta chains as cytomegalovirus-associated.

PCR involved 60 Vbeta and 13 Jbeta primers. TCRdb's table, derived via immunoSEQ multiplex PCR, lists solely in-frame clones and lacks some. Altogether under 200,000 clones are present, around 88% being singletons, with the ten largest covering about 0.93%. The germline CDR1 and CDR2 sequences are MNHEY and SMNVEV (reference sequence). V lost 5 bases and J 5 bases, leaving 7 bases between the germline ends. The CDR3 length is 11 residues. Note on this clone: Its antigen is not known.

J is TRBJ2-7 and V is TRBV27; possible D gene TRBD2, 5 bases. The sequence was obtained from a young woman in good health and CMV-seronegative. Input material: PBMCs. CDR3 residues: CASSPGNEQYF. As DNA, the CDR3 is TGTGCCAGCAGTCCCGGGAACGAGCAGTACTTC.